The source of this T cell receptor (beta chain) is a study of radiation and T cells in renal cell carcinoma. The protocol was immunoSEQ multiplex PCR, while the TCRdb copy is restricted to in-frame clones and leaves out a portion. The repertoire holds roughly 61,000 clones, with about 83% as singletons. This clone was counted once. As yet, its antigen is unknown. General study findings and limits: No pretreatment tumor biopsies were available for baseline clonotypes.

Looked up from germline, CDR1 is GTSNPN and CDR2 is SVGIG (reference sequence). Trimming took off 8 bases at V and 0 bases at J, with 16 bases between the two ends. This CDR3 has 15 residues. The time point here: blood 4 weeks post-SBRT, at nephrectomy. Treatment reported: 15 Gy SBRT to primary tumor, nephrectomy 4 weeks later. This clonotype was obtained from a man in his 60s with renal cell carcinoma. Sequencing was performed on blood, taken from a patient whose treatment included radiotherapy and nephrectomy. The rearrangement joins TRBV30 to TRBJ1-4, with D possibly TRBD1 on 6 matching bases. CDR3 nucleotides: TGTGCCGGAGGGGGACCGCCTGCAACTAATGAAAAACTGTTTTTT. Protein product: CAGGGPPATNEKLFF.